This record looks at one T cell receptor beta chain sequence and its context. Its antigen is not identified. Its ends do not fully match the called genes, so a read error is possible. The CDR3 extends over 13 amino acids. The germline gives CDR1 MGHDK, CDR2 SYGVNS. TCRdb's table, derived via immunoSEQ multiplex PCR, lists solely in-frame clones and lacks some. This sample has about 150,000 clones, with roughly 84% found just once. The source of the sample is a study of radiation and T cells in renal cell carcinoma. Study at large: Nephrectomy followed 15 Gy stereotactic body radiation by 4 weeks.

Sample time point: baseline pretreatment blood. Treatment given: 15 Gy SBRT to primary tumor, nephrectomy 4 weeks later. Study results and caveats: Top tumor clonotypes rose in blood 2 weeks post-radiation, then contracted.

This chain uses TRBV25-1 with TRBJ1-1, with D possibly TRBD1 on 5 matching bases. The receptor was isolated from a woman between 45 and 60 years old with renal cell carcinoma. The material was blood, obtained from a patient whose treatment included radiotherapy and nephrectomy. CDR3 amino acids: CASSDERGRPDIF. The CDR3, as DNA: TGTGCCAGCAGTGATGAACGGGGACGGCCAGACATCTTT.